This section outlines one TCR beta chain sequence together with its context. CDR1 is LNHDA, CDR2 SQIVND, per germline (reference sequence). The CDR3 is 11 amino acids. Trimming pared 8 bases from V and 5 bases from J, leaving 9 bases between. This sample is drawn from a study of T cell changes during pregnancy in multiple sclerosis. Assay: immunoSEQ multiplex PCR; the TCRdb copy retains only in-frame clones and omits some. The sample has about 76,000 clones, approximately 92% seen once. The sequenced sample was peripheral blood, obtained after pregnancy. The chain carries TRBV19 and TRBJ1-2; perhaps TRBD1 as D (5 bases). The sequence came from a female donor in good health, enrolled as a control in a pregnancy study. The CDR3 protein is CASGGSYGYTF. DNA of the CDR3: TGTGCCAGTGGGGGGTCTTATGGCTACACCTTC.